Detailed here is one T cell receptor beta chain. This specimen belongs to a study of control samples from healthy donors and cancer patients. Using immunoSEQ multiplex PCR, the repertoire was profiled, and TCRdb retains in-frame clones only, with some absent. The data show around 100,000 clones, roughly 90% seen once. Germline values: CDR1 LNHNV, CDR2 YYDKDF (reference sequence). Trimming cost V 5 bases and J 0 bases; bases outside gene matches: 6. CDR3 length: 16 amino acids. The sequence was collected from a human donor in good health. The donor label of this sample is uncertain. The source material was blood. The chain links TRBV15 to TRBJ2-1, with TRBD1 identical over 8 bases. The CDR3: CATSFRTGSSYNEQFF. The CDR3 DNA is TGTGCCACCAGCTTTCGGACAGGGAGCTCCTACAATGAGCAGTTCTTC.